Listed here are 23 T cell receptor beta chains from one sample, sequenced in a study of cytomegalovirus exposure and HLA in healthy donors. Primers included in the PCR were 60 Vbeta and 13 Jbeta primers. TCRdb's copy holds only in-frame clones and misses some; the assay was immunoSEQ multiplex PCR. Of about 130,000 clones in the sample, about 86% were seen once. Sample: PBMCs. The receptor set was obtained from a woman aged 25 to 39 in good health and CMV-seronegative.

The genes are TRBV13 and TRBJ2-7; a possible D gene is TRBD2 (6 bases). V was cut by 6 bases and J by 2 bases, with 17 bases left in between. Germline CDR1 is PRHDT and CDR2 is FYEKMQ (reference sequence). This CDR3 has 15 amino acids. CDR3 loop: CASSQTTGVTYEQYF. DNA for the CDR3: TGTGCCAGCAGTCAAACCACGGGGGTCACCTACGAGCAGTACTTC.

In this sample, this clone turned up once. The chain combines TRBV7-9 with TRBJ2-1; possibly TRBD1 for D (5 bases). V was shortened by 3 bases and J by 6 bases, with 9 bases between the two germline ends. Germline CDR1 SEHNR, CDR2 FQNEAQ (reference sequence). The CDR3 has 13 amino acids. For the CDR3, the DNA is TGTGCCAGCAGCTTGCAGGGTGGCAATGAGCAGTTCTTC. Translating gives CASSLQGGNEQFF.

This rearrangement joins TRBV27 to TRBJ2-3; 9 positions agree with TRBD2. Trimming took 4 bases from V and 1 from J; bases not matched to a gene: 6. CDR3 length: 16 amino acids. CDR1 is MNHEY, CDR2 SMNVEV, per germline (reference sequence). The CDR3 DNA is TGTGCCAGCAGTTCGAGGACTAGCGCCCGCACAGATACGCAGTATTTT. It codes for CASSSRTSARTDTQYF.

The sample holds one count of this clone. The chain couples TRBV4-1 to TRBJ1-1; 8 bases are shared with TRBD1. The CDR3 length is 16 residues. The ends lost 4 bases at V and 3 bases at J; junction bases unmatched: 10. Germline V lookup: CDR1 MGHRA, CDR2 YSYEKL. The chain's CDR3 is CASSRTGLRMDTEAFF. As DNA, the CDR3 is TGCGCCAGCAGCCGGACAGGGTTGAGGATGGACACTGAAGCTTTCTTT.

This sequence joins TRBV15 and TRBJ1-1, with D maybe TRBD1 (6 bases). Germline V gene data show CDR1 as LNHNV and CDR2 as YYDKDF (reference sequence). Trimming removed 5 bases at V and 4 bases at J, with 14 bases between. This CDR3 comprises 14 residues. The CDR3 bases are TGTGCCACCAGCCTAGGTTGGGGGCGCACTGAAGCTTTCTTT. This sequence encodes CATSLGWGRTEAFF.

The chain is built from TRBV14 and TRBJ2-5; D is perhaps TRBD2 (6 bases). CDR1 and CDR2 (germline): SGHDN, FVKESK. The V and J ends lost 6 bases and 1 base respectively, with 15 bases between them. The length of the CDR3 is 15 residues. The CDR3 spells CASSQRRVSQETQYF. CDR3 sequence (DNA): TGTGCCAGCAGTCAACGGAGGGTCTCCCAAGAGACCCAGTACTTC.

V is TRBV28 and J is TRBJ1-6, with D possibly matching TRBD1 (6 bases). Germline CDR1 MDHEN, CDR2 SYDVKM. There are 14 residues in the CDR3. Deletions cut 8 bases from V and 7 bases from J, with 15 bases between. CDR3 sequence reads: CASSTGSSNSPLHF. Written as DNA, the CDR3 is TGTGCCAGCTCCACAGGGTCTTCGAATTCACCCCTCCACTTT.

This clone has a handful of counts. CDR3 in amino acids: CASSLSGLAGGQGTGELFF. Written as DNA, the CDR3 is TGCGCCAGCAGCCTCTCTGGCCTAGCGGGAGGCCAGGGTACCGGGGAGCTGTTTTTT. The chain combines TRBV4-1 with TRBJ2-2, with TRBD2 matching 11 bases. V lost 4 bases, J lost 5 bases, and 15 bases stayed unmatched. Germline V gene sequence: CDR1 MGHRA, CDR2 YSYEKL. This CDR3 contains 19 residues.

This chain joins TRBV7-3 and TRBJ1-1; 8 positions match TRBD1. This CDR3 comprises 13 residues. Germline V gene lookup returns CDR1 SGHTA and CDR2 FQGTGA. The V and J ends lost 4 bases and 4 bases, in that order; junction bases with no gene match: 2. The CDR3 nucleotides read TGTGCCAGCAGCTCAGGGGGCGGCACTGAAGCTTTCTTT. It translates to CASSSGGGTEAFF.

The chain joins TRBV7-9 to TRBJ2-6; 7 positions match TRBD1. This CDR3 contains 19 residues. Germline loops: CDR1 SEHNR, CDR2 FQNEAQ (reference sequence). Trimming took 5 bases from V and 1 from J; bases not matched to a gene: 14. DNA for the CDR3: TGTGCCAGCAGCCCTGCGACAGGGTGGTCTGCTTCTGGGGCCAACGTCCTGACTTTC. It is translated as CASSPATGWSASGANVLTF.

This rearrangement joins TRBV19 to TRBJ2-1; D not resolved. CDR1 LNHDA and CDR2 SQIVND come from the germline V gene (reference sequence). Trimming took off 0 bases at V and 8 bases at J, with 11 bases between the two ends. This CDR3 contains 14 residues. CDR3 DNA sequence: TGTGCCAGTAGTATAGATCTAATGGGCGATGAGCAGTTCTTC. Amino acid sequence: CASSIDLMGDEQFF.

The chain carries TRBV6-1 and TRBJ2-7; D is ambiguous. This CDR3 spans 13 amino acids. Germline V gives CDR1 MNHNS, CDR2 SASEGT. V was shortened by 3 bases and J by 5 bases, with 11 bases between the two germline ends. This CDR3 is CASSDPVPHEQYF. In nucleotides, the CDR3 is TGTGCCAGCAGTGATCCGGTGCCCCACGAGCAGTACTTC.

This rearrangement joins TRBV6-6 to TRBJ2-3; the D is unclear. Germline values: CDR1 MNHNY, CDR2 SVGAGI (reference sequence). The CDR3 is 14 amino acids. V was pared by 4 bases and J by 4 bases, with 12 bases between. The chain's CDR3 is CASSSLARADTQYF. CDR3 bases: TGTGCCAGCAGTTCCCTCGCCCGGGCAGATACGCAGTATTTT.

This sequence joins TRBV4-1 and TRBJ2-1, with D tentatively TRBD2 (7 bases). Trimming stripped 1 base from V and 4 bases from J, with 17 bases between. Germline values: CDR1 MGHRA, CDR2 YSYEKL. CDR3 length: 17 amino acids. The CDR3 loop reads CASSQGWARGPYNEQFF. Written as DNA, the CDR3 is TGCGCCAGCAGCCAAGGATGGGCGCGGGGGCCATACAATGAGCAGTTCTTC.

This chain uses TRBV30 with TRBJ2-1; D is possibly TRBD1 (5 bases). CDR3 length equals 14 residues. V gave up 5 bases and J gave up 4 bases, with 15 bases separating them. Germline V CDR1 and CDR2: GTSNPN, SVGIG (reference sequence). This CDR3 is CAWGRGILYNEQFF. In DNA form, the CDR3 reads TGTGCCTGGGGAAGGGGAATACTTTACAATGAGCAGTTCTTC.

The CDR3 is CASSLGQAYGYTF. The CDR3, as DNA: TGTGCCAGCAGCCTAGGACAGGCCTATGGCTACACCTTC. The chain is built from TRBV28 and TRBJ1-2, with 7 bases fitting TRBD1. The V gene's germline CDR1 is MDHEN and CDR2 SYDVKM. Trimming took 6 bases from V and 4 from J; bases not matched to a gene: 5. This CDR3 is built from 13 residues.

The chain joins TRBV27 to TRBJ1-2, with 7 nucleotides matching TRBD1. The ends lost 6 bases at V and 6 bases at J; junction bases unmatched: 13. The V gene's germline CDR1 is MNHEY and CDR2 SMNVEV (reference sequence). There are 15 residues in the CDR3. For the CDR3, the DNA is TGTGCCAGCAGGGTCACGGACAGGTCCCTCGATGGCTACACCTTC. Translation: CASRVTDRSLDGYTF.

CDR3 sequence reads: CASSFVVRGIGANVLTF. The CDR3, as DNA: TGTGCCAGCAGTTTCGTGGTTAGGGGTATTGGGGCCAACGTCCTGACTTTC. The chain couples TRBV28 to TRBJ2-6; possible D gene TRBD1, 5 bases. Looked up from germline, CDR1 is MDHEN and CDR2 is SYDVKM. The CDR3 consists of 17 residues. With 3 bases removed from V and 3 bases from J, the gap between germline ends came to 15 bases.

The chain has TRBV5-4 and TRBJ2-5, with D hard to call. The better agreement between TRBJ2-7 and the DNA end casts doubt on the J call. The CDR3 covers 15 residues. Looked up from germline, CDR1 is SGHNT and CDR2 is YYREEE (reference sequence). The CDR3 protein is CASSLGALLPYEQYF. DNA for the CDR3: TGTGCCAGCAGCTTGGGGGCCTTACTTCCCTACGAGCAGTACTTC.

The chain uses TRBV28 and TRBJ2-5; 15 bases match TRBD2. The CDR3 sequence is 17 residues long. V lost 3 bases, J lost 6 bases, and 8 bases stayed unmatched. The germline gives CDR1 MDHEN, CDR2 SYDVKM. CDR3 DNA: TGTGCCAGCAGTTTTTCGGGACTAGCGGGGGGAGGGAAGACCCAGTACTTC. Translation: CASSFSGLAGGGKTQYF.

The CDR3 protein is CASSTLAGRSDGYTF. Written as DNA, the CDR3 is TGTGCCAGCAGTACCCTTGCGGGGCGGTCGGATGGCTACACCTTC. The rearrangement uses TRBV27 and TRBJ1-2, with D possibly being TRBD1 (5 bases). Trimming shortened V by 5 bases and J by 6 bases, and 19 bases separated the two germline ends. Per germline, CDR1 MNHEY and CDR2 SMNVEV (reference sequence). This CDR3 region has 15 residues.

The genes are TRBV6-5 and TRBJ2-1; maybe TRBD2 (7 bases). CDR1 MNHEY and CDR2 SVGAGI come from the germline V gene. The CDR3 covers 12 residues. This CDR3 is CAGGEGVYEQFF. The CDR3 coding sequence is TGTGCAGGGGGGGAGGGAGTCTATGAGCAGTTCTTC.

This chain joins TRBV13 and TRBJ1-1, with D tentatively TRBD1 (5 bases). The CDR3 runs 14 residues. Germline V gene lookup returns CDR1 PRHDT and CDR2 FYEKMQ (reference sequence). V was shortened by 5 bases and J by 1 base, with 11 bases between the two germline ends. CDR3 sequence reads: CASSPRTSNTEAFF. CDR3 coding DNA: TGTGCCAGCAGCCCCAGGACATCGAACACTGAAGCTTTCTTT.